This T cell receptor beta chain was identified during a study of cytomegalovirus exposure and HLA in healthy donors (dated by TCRdb to about 2017). As for the study more broadly: In an earlier analysis of about 560 of the donors, around 290 Gb of sequence data and 90 million to 130 million unique TCR beta sequences from 180 million or so T cells were reported. About 280 gigabases of sequencing data and 70 million to 100 million unique TCR sequences were included in an early release covering around 650 HLA-typed donors. Among the approximately 400 genotyped donors, approximately 77% belonged to the genetic ancestry cluster associated with self-reported Caucasian donors. The study was designed to test whether signatures of past pathogen exposure could be identified by cataloging public T cell receptors. Using immunosequencing, the study profiled T cell repertoires from about 610 subjects and related those repertoires to cytomegalovirus serostatus. A separate validation cohort of roughly 130 different subjects was used in addition to the 666-subject first cohort. High-throughput TCR immunosequencing, statistical association of individual TCRs with disease status, and machine learning were combined to predict cytomegalovirus infection status. In a later analysis, previously published TCR beta repertoires from 670 or so donors were re-analyzed and high-resolution HLA genotyping was added so that TCR occurrence patterns could be studied. Rather than using new phenotypic data, the later analysis identified candidate immune exposures from TCR beta sequences and from how often those sequences occurred across donors. An earlier analysis of around 580 of the donors used high-throughput TCR beta sequencing to judge whether each TCR beta V gene segment behaved as functional or pseudogenic. Donor age, sex, ethnicity and CMV serostatus were collected together with the repertoire data. A later genetic analysis took genome-wide SNP genotypes for 398 of the 666 donors and used that subset as a discovery cohort. All discovery cohort repertoires had been generated using a single sequencing platform. HLA typing covered class I and class II loci at four-digit resolution. The number of donors typed differed by locus, with 629-630 for A, B, C, DRB1 and DQB1, around 520 for DQA1, 600 to 610 for DPA1, and some 440 for DPB1. A handful of DR-DQ haplotypes were handled as single units for association and clustering because linkage in the cohort was strong. Among 398 genotyped donors of the cohort, an average of 235,054 unique TCR beta nucleotide sequences were sequenced per donor, roughly 20% of them non-productive.

Libraries were built with the immunoSEQ multiplex PCR assay. For the multiplex PCR, a mixture combining 60 forward primers for TCR Vbeta segments and 13 reverse primers for TCR Jbeta segments was used. The CDR3 region of rearranged TCR beta genes was amplified from genomic DNA by a multiplex PCR assay. Amplified TCR beta libraries were sequenced as 87-base-pair reads on the Illumina HiSeq System. In the paper's pipeline: A later analysis tallied around 82 million unique TCR beta chains across the 640 or so repertoires, and about 12 million of those chains were shared by two or more donors. Raw reads were error-corrected and collapsed into unique sequences with a nearest-neighbor algorithm that merged closely related sequences to remove PCR and sequencing errors. V, D and J gene segments were assigned by aligning CDR3 sequences to IMGT reference sequences. Each retained sequence needed at least a six-nucleotide match to both a V gene segment and a J gene segment. A rearrangement was called productive if the CDR3 had no stop codons and remained in frame with V and J, and every other rearrangement was called non-productive. Following IMGT convention, CDR3 was defined as the stretch from the second conserved V-encoded cysteine up to the conserved J-encoded phenylalanine. The earlier analysis of about 610 of the donors excluded sequences that lacked an unambiguous match to a single V gene segment. In an earlier analysis of a few hundred of the donors, V segments were called functional above 56.7% productive rearrangements and were called segregating when the between-donor standard deviation exceeded 5%. A statistical classification framework was developed to diagnose cytomegalovirus status using the catalog of TCR beta chain sequences. In a later analysis, V and J genes were assigned by comparing TCR nucleotide sequences against IMGT/GENE-DB human TR gene sequences. In a later analysis, CDR3 sequences and most-parsimonious VDJ recombination scenarios were assigned using the TCRdist pipeline. In a later analysis, each TCR beta chain was defined by its CDR3 amino acid sequence together with its V-gene family, and reads lacking a unique V-gene family were excluded. To address suspected cross-contamination and a sequencing artifact, a later analysis removed under 600 highly shared, low-generation-probability nucleotide sequences. In a later analysis, a clonal expansion index was calculated for each public chain from normalized within-repertoire ranks of inferred template counts. Generation probabilities in a later analysis came from a VDJ recombination model fitted to out-of-frame rearrangements, and those results were checked against IGoR. Hypergeometric tests were used in a later analysis to score TCR-TCR, TCR-HLA and TCR-CMV co-occurrence, with a repertoire-size bias correction applied to the TCR pairs. In a later analysis, false discovery rates were estimated by permuting HLA or CMV assignments 20 times. In a later analysis, co-occurring TCRs were grouped using DBSCAN, and TCRdist sequence similarity was added for clustering within HLA-allele-positive subsets. Repertoires with fewer than 30,000 or more than 120,000 public chains, plus five repertoires with anomalous nucleotide sharing, were excluded from co-occurrence clustering. The immuneACCESS repertoire file appears here via TCRdb, limited to in-frame rearrangements. These files lack a portion of the clones; in checked studies, under half of the deficit traces to unresolved V genes, and the cause of the others is not known. That table furnishes V, J and clone size, whereas the DNA furnished D and trimming. This sample's table lists about 88,000 clones. Just over 5.5% of the sample lies in the top ten.

Broader findings and caveats from the paper: A further reported finding was that TCR beta sequences accurately predicted the HLA-A and HLA-B alleles for most subjects in the first cohort. In a later analysis, 16,951 TCR beta sequences were associated with specific HLA alleles at a false discovery rate of 0.05. Most CMV-associated TCR beta chains appeared to be HLA-restricted in a later analysis, and the HLA associations seemed to be driven largely by CMV exposure. According to a later genetic analysis, donors in an Asian-associated ancestry cluster had fewer N-insertions in productive TCRs than the roughly 660-donor mean. Because some donors lacked HLA typing at each locus, the association tests relied only on the typed subset. Presence/absence analyses assumed roughly uniform sequencing depth across donors, an assumption that may not hold. The cohort was sequenced for TCR beta chains only, and without alpha or paired-chain data the features that could be detected were limited. Compared with equally common non-associated chains, HLA-associated TCR beta chains in a later analysis were more clonally expanded and had lower generation probabilities. Strong co-occurrence of HLA alleles, especially DR and DQ, made assigning TCR associations to individual alleles difficult. In the study, some 160 TCR beta chains were listed as associated with cytomegalovirus. Across donors, most TCR sequences were observed very rarely, whereas some public TCRs were present in many individuals. The classifier was reported to diagnose cytomegalovirus status with high specificity and sensitivity in both the original and validation cohorts. Several of the top co-occurrence clusters appeared to be linked to parvovirus B19, influenza, CMV and Epstein-Barr virus, according to a later analysis. The sequencing pipeline was judged likely to have produced a cluster of highly shared sequence variants as a technical artifact. Linkage disequilibrium might explain the correlated functional status among segregating V segments, but an unknown experimental factor could not be excluded. Immune exposure information for the cohort was limited to CMV serostatus. According to a later analysis, TCR association rates differed among HLA loci, with DRB1 alleles showing the most associated TCRs and HLA-C alleles showing the fewest. Three of the identified cytomegalovirus-associated TCR beta chains were confirmed in vitro to be specific for cytomegalovirus antigens. Because the 87-base-pair reads could not distinguish some IMGT-functional V segments, including TRBV6-2 and TRBV6-3, those segments were excluded. V-gene and J-gene trimming of TCR beta chains was associated with a missense DCLRE1C variant in a later genetic analysis, and the association was replicated in an independent cohort. Because counts were too low, under 20 rarely observed V segments, including chromosome 9 orphons, were left out of the earlier analysis of 587 of the donors. It was suggested by the authors that the approach could potentially be generalized to other disease states and immunological phenotypes. An earlier analysis of approximately 530 of the donors showed that most TCR beta V segments appeared in productive rearrangements either about 87% or about 30% of the time, which broadly matched IMGT annotations.

A remark on this clone: The antigen it recognizes is unknown.

CDR1 SGHTA and CDR2 FQGTGA were looked up in the germline V gene. Cut back by 5 bases and 2 bases, the V and J ends lie 14 bases apart. The CDR3 sequence holds 15 residues, the cysteine and phenylalanine included. Only the CDR3 DNA stays, 45 bases, in frame from base 1. The cohort comprised 670 or so healthy bone marrow donors. At the time of sampling, every cohort member was nominally healthy, though immune exposures that went unrecorded were likely present. The donor was CMV seropositive and belonged to the group of 250 to 300 seropositive cohort members. A peripheral blood sample was provided by each donor, and peripheral blood mononuclear cells were used for TCR beta sequencing. Genomic DNA extraction from the blood cell samples was performed with the Qiagen DNeasy Blood Extraction Kit.

The sample was PBMCs. The receptor chain draws on TRBV7-3 and TRBJ2-3; TRBD2 might be the D gene, on 6 matching bases. The TCR was taken from a girl aged 5 to 17 in good health and CMV-seropositive. The bases are TGTGCCAGCAGCGCGGGACTTTCCCACACAGATACGCAGTATTTT. Its coded protein is CASSAGLSHTDTQYF.